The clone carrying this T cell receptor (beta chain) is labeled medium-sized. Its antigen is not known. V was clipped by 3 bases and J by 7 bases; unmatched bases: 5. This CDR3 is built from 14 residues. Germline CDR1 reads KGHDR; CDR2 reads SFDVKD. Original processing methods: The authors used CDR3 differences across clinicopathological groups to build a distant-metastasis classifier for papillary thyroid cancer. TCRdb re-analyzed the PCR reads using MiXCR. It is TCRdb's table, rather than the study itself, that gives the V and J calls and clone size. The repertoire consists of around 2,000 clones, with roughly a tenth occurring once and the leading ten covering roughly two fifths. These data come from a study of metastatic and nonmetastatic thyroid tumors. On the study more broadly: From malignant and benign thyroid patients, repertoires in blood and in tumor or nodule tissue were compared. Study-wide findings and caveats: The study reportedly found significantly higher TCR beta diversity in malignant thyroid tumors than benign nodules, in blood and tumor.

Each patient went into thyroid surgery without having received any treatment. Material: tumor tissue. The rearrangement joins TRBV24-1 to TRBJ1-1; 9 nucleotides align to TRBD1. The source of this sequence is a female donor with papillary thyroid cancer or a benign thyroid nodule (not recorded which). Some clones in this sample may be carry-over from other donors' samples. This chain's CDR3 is CATSDPGTGNEAFF. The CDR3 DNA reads TGTGCCACCAGTGATCCTGGGACAGGGAATGAAGCTTTCTTT.